This is a list of T cell receptor beta chains from one sample in a study of T-cell memory formation after mild COVID-19. TCRdb recomputed calls from the 5' RACE reads with MiXCR, one row per CDR3 protein. The table shows around 140,000 distinct CDR3 sequences, with 25% occurring only once. Sequenced: PBMCs or a T cell subset sorted from them (not recorded which). The receptors here all came from an adult woman who had mild COVID-19 (a few samples of this study predate the infection). Cell type and time point are not known. Each CDR3 is given with its conserved first and last residue. D genes are given only for firm matches. Expanded clones are given a class, and other clones once, few, many or no size at all.

TRBD1 | TRBJ1-1 | - | TRBV3-1 | TGTGCCAGCAGCCAAGATATCGTTCGCGGGACAGGGAATACTGAAGCTTTCTTT | CASSQDIVRGTGNTEAFF
- | TRBJ2-1 | few | TRBV5-1 | TGCGCCAGCATTCGGGAGCAGGGGATTTACAATGAGCAGTTCTTC | CASIREQGIYNEQFF
- | TRBJ1-1 | - | TRBV4-1 | TGCGCCAGCAGCCAAGTACATAGCCCGGGGCGTTCAACAGCTTTCTTT | CASSQVHSPGRSTAFF
- | TRBJ2-1 | - | TRBV29-1 | TGCAGCGTTGAGAGGACAGAATACAATGAGCAGTTCTTC | CSVERTEYNEQFF
- | TRBJ2-7 | few | TRBV19 | TGTGCCAGTAGTCTTGGGGCCGGGGGCCTCGAGCAGTACTTC | CASSLGAGGLEQYF
- | TRBJ2-1 | - | TRBV6-2/TRBV6-3 | TGTGCCAGCACCCAACGGGGACTTAACAATGAGCAGTTCTTC | CASTQRGLNNEQFF
TRBD1 | TRBJ1-5 | - | TRBV7-9 | TGTGCCAGCAGCCCCCACCGGGACAGTGCAAGCAATCAGCCCCAGCATTTT | CASSPHRDSASNQPQHF
TRBD1 | TRBJ1-2 | - | TRBV11-3 | TGTGCCAGCAGCGACCCACAGGGGGGTAACTATGGCTACACCTTC | CASSDPQGGNYGYTF
- | TRBJ1-1 | few | TRBV9 | TGTGCCAGCAGTGGGGGGGAAGGGCACACTGAAGCTTTCTTT | CASSGGEGHTEAFF
- | TRBJ1-2 | few | TRBV5-1 | TGCGCCAGCAGCTTGCCCGGAGCCCATTATGGCTACACCTTC | CASSLPGAHYGYTF
- | TRBJ2-7 | - | TRBV7-9 | TGTGCCAGCAGCTTCGGTGAACTCTACGAGCAGTACTTC | CASSFGELYEQYF
TRBD2 | TRBJ2-7 | - | TRBV7-8 | TGTGCCAGCAGCGCGGGGGGGGTCGTGTACGAGCAGTACTTC | CASSAGGVVYEQYF
- | TRBJ2-5 | - | TRBV5-1 | TGCGCCAGCAGCTGGTCGGGGGAGACCCAGTACTTC | CASSWSGETQYF
- | TRBJ2-7 | - | TRBV6-5 | TGTGCCAGCAGTATCCTGGGTGTACCCTCCTACGAGCAGTACTTC | CASSILGVPSYEQYF
- | TRBJ1-1 | - | TRBV5-1 | TGCGCCAGCAGCTCCCTACAGGTGAACACTGAAGCTTTCTTT | CASSSLQVNTEAFF
TRBD1 | TRBJ2-3 | few | TRBV29-1 | TGCAACGTTGTGGGACAGGGCACAGATACGCAGTATTTT | CNVVGQGTDTQYF
TRBD1 | TRBJ2-3 | - | TRBV29-1 | TGCAGCGTTGAACCTTACGTCCCCCGACAGGGGCAGGGAGATACGCAGTATTTT | CSVEPYVPRQGQGDTQYF
- | TRBJ2-2 | - | TRBV20-1 | TGCAGTGCTAACCCTGGTACCACCGGGGAGCTGTTTTTT | CSANPGTTGELFF
- | TRBJ2-7 | - | TRBV6-5 | TGTGCCAGCAGTACCTCGGGGCCCCGGGACTTGGTGTACTTC | CASSTSGPRDLVYF
- | TRBJ2-1 | few | TRBV7-6 | TGTGCCAGCAGCTTAAGACGGGATCTAAACAATGAGCAGTTCTTC | CASSLRRDLNNEQFF
TRBD1 | TRBJ2-2 | - | TRBV12-3/TRBV12-4 | TGTGCCAGCAGTCTTGACAGGGCGGTCGGGGAGCTGTTTTTT | CASSLDRAVGELFF
TRBD2 | TRBJ2-7 | few | TRBV11-2 | TGTGCCAGCAGCCCGGGACTAGCGGGAGGGCCAGTAGAGCAGTACTTC | CASSPGLAGGPVEQYF
TRBD1 | TRBJ2-7 | few | TRBV4-2 | TGTGCCAGCAGCCAAGCTAGGACAGGGTTCCACGAGCAGTACTTC | CASSQARTGFHEQYF
- | TRBJ1-2 | - | TRBV6-5 | TGTGCCAGCAGTTACAAGCTGGGCTACTATGGCTACACCTTC | CASSYKLGYYGYTF
- | TRBJ2-1 | - | TRBV12-3/TRBV12-4 | TGTGCCAGCACCTGGGGGTCGCATGAGCAGTTCTTC | CASTWGSHEQFF
- | TRBJ2-1 | few | TRBV5-1 | TGCGCCAGCAGCTTGGAAGTTGAGACCTACAAGTTCTTC | CASSLEVETYKFF
TRBD1 | TRBJ1-5 | - | TRBV4-1 | TGCGCCAGCAGCCACCAGGGGGCCAATCAGCCCCAGCATTTT | CASSHQGANQPQHF
TRBD2 | TRBJ2-7 | - | TRBV27 | TGTGCCAGCAGTTTAGGAGCGGGAGAGGGAGCAATAGCCGAGGGAGAGCAGTACTTC | CASSLGAGEGAIAEGEQYF
- | TRBJ2-3 | once | TRBV7-9 | TGTGCCAGCAGCTTAGCTCGGGCACTTAGAGATACGCAGTATTTT | CASSLARALRDTQYF
- | TRBJ1-1 | few | TRBV18 | TGTGCCAGCTCACCACCTTCACGGGCCGACACTGAAGCTTTCTTT | CASSPPSRADTEAFF
- | TRBJ2-2 | - | TRBV9 | TGTGCCAGCAGCCTCCAGGGGGGGAACACCGGGGAGCTGTTTTTT | CASSLQGGNTGELFF
TRBD1 | TRBJ1-1 | few | TRBV4-1 | TGCGCCAGCAGCCAAGATCAGGGACAGGGTGAAGCTTTCTTT | CASSQDQGQGEAFF
- | TRBJ1-1 | few | TRBV6-5 | TGTGCCAGCAGTCAAAGGGGCCCGAACACTGAAGCTTTCTTT | CASSQRGPNTEAFF
TRBD1 | TRBJ1-1 | few | TRBV7-3 | TGTGCCAGCAGCTGGGACAGGGGAAGCGCTGAAGCTTTCTTT | CASSWDRGSAEAFF
- | TRBJ2-5 | - | TRBV11-3 | TGTGCCAGCAGCTTAGACCAGAGGGCCCAGTACTTC | CASSLDQRAQYF
- | TRBJ1-1 | - | TRBV14 | TGTGCCAGCAGTCCAGGCCGGTACACTGAAGCTTTCTTT | CASSPGRYTEAFF
TRBD2 | TRBJ2-5 | - | TRBV12-3/TRBV12-4 | TGTGCCAGCAGTTTAGATCCCAGACTAGCGGGAGAGGAGACCCAGTACTTC | CASSLDPRLAGEETQYF
- | TRBJ2-3 | few | TRBV11-2 | TGTGCCAGCAGCGCAAGCGATACGCAGTATTTT | CASSASDTQYF
TRBD1 | TRBJ2-2 | - | TRBV24-1 | TGTGCCACCATCCCGGACAGGCCGAACACCGGGGAGCTGTTTTTT | CATIPDRPNTGELFF
TRBD2 | TRBJ2-5 | few | TRBV27 | TGTGCCAGCAGTTTACTTTGGGAAGCGGGAGGGCCACGGGAGACCCAGTACTTC | CASSLLWEAGGPRETQYF
- | TRBJ2-7 | few | TRBV29-1 | TGCAGCGTTCGGGACTCAGGGAAATACTACGAGCAGTACTTC | CSVRDSGKYYEQYF
TRBD2 | TRBJ2-5 | - | TRBV5-4 | TGTGCCAGCAGCTCGCCGGGACTAGCGGGAGATGGGACCCAGTACTTC | CASSSPGLAGDGTQYF
- | TRBJ1-1 | once | TRBV2 | TGTGCCAGCAGCTACCTGGGAAGAACTGAAGCTTTCTTT | CASSYLGRTEAFF
TRBD2 | TRBJ2-3 | - | TRBV2 | TGTGCTTGCTTAATTTCAGCGGGGCCCACAGATACGCAGTATTTT | CACLISAGPTDTQYF
- | TRBJ1-2 | - | TRBV6-5 | TGTGCCAGCAGTCACACTACACCGCCCTCCCCCTATGGCTACACCTTC | CASSHTTPPSPYGYTF
TRBD2 | TRBJ2-1 | - | TRBV7-2 | TGTGCCAGCGTGTCGGATAGCGGGAGGTTGGATGAGCAGTTCTTC | CASVSDSGRLDEQFF